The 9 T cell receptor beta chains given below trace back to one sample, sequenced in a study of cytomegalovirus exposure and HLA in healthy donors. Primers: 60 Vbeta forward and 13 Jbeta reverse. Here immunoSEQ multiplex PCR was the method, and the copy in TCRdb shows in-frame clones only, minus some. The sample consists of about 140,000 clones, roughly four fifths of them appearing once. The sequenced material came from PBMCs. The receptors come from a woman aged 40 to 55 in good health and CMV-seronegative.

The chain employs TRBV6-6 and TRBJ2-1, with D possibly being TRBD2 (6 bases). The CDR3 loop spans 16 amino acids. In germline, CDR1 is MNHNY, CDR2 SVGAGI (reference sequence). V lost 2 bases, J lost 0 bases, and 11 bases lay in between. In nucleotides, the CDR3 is TGTGCCAGCAGTTACACGGGACTCAGCTCCTACAATGAGCAGTTCTTC. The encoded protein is CASSYTGLSSYNEQFF.

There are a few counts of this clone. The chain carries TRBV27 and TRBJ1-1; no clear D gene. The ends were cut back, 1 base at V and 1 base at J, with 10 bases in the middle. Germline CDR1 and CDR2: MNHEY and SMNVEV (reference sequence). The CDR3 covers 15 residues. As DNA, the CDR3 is TGTGCCAGCAGTTTATTTGGCCGTCAGAACACTGAAGCTTTCTTT. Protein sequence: CASSLFGRQNTEAFF.

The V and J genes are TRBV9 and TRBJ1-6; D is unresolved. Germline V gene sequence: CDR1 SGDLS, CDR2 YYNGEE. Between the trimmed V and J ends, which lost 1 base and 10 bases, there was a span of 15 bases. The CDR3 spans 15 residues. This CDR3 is CASSVSWTGTSPLHF. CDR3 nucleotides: TGTGCCAGCAGCGTATCTTGGACTGGAACGTCACCCCTCCACTTT.

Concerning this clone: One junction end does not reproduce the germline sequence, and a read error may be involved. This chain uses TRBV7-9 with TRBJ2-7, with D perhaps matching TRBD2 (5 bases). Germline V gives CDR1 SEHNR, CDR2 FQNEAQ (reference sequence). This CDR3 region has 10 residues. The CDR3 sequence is CSSGGGEQYF. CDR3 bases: TGTTCCAGCGGAGGCGGCGAGCAGTACTTC.

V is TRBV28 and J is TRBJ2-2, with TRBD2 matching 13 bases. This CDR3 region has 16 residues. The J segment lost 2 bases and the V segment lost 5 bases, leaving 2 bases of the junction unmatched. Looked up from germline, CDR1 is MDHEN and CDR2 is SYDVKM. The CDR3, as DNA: TGTGCCAGCAGTCTGGGACTAGCGGGAAACACCGGGGAGCTGTTTTTT. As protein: CASSLGLAGNTGELFF.

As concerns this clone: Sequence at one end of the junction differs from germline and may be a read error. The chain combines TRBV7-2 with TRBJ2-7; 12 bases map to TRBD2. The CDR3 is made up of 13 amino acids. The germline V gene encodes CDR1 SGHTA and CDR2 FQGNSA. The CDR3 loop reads CASSLGLAGREDF. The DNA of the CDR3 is TGTGCCAGCAGCTTGGGACTAGCGGGCCGTGAGGACTTC.

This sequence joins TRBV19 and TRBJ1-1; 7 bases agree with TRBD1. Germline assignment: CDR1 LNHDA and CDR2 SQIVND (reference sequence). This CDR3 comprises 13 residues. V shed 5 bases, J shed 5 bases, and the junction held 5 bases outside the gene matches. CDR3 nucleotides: TGTGCCAGTAGTGCAGACAGGGATACTGAAGCTTTCTTT. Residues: CASSADRDTEAFF.

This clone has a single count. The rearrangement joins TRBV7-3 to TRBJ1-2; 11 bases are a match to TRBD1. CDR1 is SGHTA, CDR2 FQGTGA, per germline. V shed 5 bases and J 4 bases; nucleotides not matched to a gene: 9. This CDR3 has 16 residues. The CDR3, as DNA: TGTGCCAGCAGCAGTTCACCGGGGACAGGGGGCTATGGCTACACCTTC. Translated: CASSSSPGTGGYGYTF.

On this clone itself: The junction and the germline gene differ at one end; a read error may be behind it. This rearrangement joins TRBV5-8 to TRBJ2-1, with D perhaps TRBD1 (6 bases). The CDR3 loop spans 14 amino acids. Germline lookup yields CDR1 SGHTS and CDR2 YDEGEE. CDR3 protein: CASSLALVDPQGIF. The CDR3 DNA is TGTGCCAGCAGCTTGGCCTTAGTAGACCCCCAGGGGATCTTC.